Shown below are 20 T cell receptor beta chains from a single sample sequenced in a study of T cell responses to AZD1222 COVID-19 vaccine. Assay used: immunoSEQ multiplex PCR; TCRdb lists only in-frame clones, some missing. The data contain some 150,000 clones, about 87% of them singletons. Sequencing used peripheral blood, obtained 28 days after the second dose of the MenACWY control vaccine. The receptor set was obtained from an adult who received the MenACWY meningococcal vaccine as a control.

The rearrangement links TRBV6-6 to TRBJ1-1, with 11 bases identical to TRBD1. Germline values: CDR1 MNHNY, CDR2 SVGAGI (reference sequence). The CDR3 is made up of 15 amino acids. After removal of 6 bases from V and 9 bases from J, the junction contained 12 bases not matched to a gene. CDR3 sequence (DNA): TGTGCCAGCAGAGCAAACCCGGACAGGGGGCAAAAAGCTTTCTTT. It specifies CASRANPDRGQKAFF.

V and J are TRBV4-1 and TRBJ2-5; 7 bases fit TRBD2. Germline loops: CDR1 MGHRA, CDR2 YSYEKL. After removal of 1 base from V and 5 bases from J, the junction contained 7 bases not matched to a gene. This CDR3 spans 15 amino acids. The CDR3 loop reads CASSQGLARGETQYF. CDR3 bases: TGCGCCAGCAGCCAAGGACTAGCCAGAGGGGAGACCCAGTACTTC.

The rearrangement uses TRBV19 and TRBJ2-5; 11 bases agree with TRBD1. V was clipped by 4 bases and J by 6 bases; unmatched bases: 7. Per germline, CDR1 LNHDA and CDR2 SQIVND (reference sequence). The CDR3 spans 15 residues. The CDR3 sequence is CASSTGQGGVQTQYF. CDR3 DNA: TGTGCCAGTAGTACGGGACAGGGGGGTGTGCAGACCCAGTACTTC. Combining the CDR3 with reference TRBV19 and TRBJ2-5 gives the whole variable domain DGGITQSPKYLFRKEGQNVTLSCEQNLNHDAMYWYRQDPGQGLRLIYYSQIVNDFQKGDIAEGYSVSREKKESFPLTVTSAQKNPTAFYLCASSTGQGGVQTQYFGPGTRLLVL.

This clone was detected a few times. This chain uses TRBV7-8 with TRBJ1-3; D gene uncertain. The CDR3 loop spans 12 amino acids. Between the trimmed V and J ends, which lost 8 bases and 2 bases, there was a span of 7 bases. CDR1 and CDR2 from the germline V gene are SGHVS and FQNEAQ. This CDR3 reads CASALPGNTIYF. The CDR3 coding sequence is TGTGCCAGCGCCCTTCCTGGAAACACCATATATTTT.

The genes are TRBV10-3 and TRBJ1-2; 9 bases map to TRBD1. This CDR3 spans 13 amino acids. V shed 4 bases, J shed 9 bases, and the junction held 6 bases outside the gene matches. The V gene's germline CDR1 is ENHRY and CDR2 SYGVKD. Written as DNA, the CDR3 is TGTGCCATCAGTGGGACAGGGGCCGCCCGCTACACCTTC. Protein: CAISGTGAARYTF.

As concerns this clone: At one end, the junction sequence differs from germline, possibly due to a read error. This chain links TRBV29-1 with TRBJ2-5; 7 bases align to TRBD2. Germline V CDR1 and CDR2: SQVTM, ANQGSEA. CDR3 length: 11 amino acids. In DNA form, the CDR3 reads TGCAGCGTTGAAGTTCCGGGACTACCAAACTTC. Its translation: CSVEVPGLPNF.

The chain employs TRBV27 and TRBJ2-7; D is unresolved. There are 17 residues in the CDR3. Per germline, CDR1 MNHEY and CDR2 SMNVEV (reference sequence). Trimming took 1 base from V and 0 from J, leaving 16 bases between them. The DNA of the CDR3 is TGTGCCAGCAGTTTATTAGACTCACCCCTTAGCTCCTACGAGCAGTACTTC. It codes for CASSLLDSPLSSYEQYF.

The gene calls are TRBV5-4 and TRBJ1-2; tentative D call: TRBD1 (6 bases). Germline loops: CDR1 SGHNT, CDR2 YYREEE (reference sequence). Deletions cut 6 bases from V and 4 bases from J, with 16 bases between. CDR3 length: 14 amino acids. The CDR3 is CASTARAGAYGYTF. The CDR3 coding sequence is TGTGCCAGCACCGCCAGGGCAGGGGCCTATGGCTACACCTTC.

This CDR3 reads CASSLSVTGPYEQYF. DNA for the CDR3: TGTGCCAGCAGCTTGAGTGTGACAGGGCCCTACGAGCAGTACTTC. The chain couples TRBV5-5 to TRBJ2-7; 7 bases fit TRBD1. CDR3 length: 15 amino acids. Trimming cost V 1 base and J 2 bases; bases outside gene matches: 6. Germline CDR1 is SGHKS and CDR2 is YYEKEE (reference sequence).

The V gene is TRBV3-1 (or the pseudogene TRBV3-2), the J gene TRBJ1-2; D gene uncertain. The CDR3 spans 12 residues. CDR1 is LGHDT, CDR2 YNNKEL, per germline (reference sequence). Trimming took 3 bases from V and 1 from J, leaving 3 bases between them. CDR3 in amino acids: CASSQSNYGYTF. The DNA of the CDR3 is TGTGCCAGCAGCCAGAGTAACTATGGCTACACCTTC.

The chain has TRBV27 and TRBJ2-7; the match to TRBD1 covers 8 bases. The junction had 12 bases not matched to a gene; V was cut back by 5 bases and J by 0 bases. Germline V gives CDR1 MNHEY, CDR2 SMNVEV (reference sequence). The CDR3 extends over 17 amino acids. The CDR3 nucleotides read TGTGCCAGCAGTGCCCTGACAGGGGAGTCTATCTCCTACGAGCAGTACTTC. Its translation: CASSALTGESISYEQYF.

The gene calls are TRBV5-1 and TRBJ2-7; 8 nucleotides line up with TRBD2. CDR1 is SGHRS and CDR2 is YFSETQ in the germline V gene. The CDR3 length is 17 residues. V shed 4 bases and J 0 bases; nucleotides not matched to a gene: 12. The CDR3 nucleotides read TGCGCCAGCAGCAAGGGACTAGAAATGTTTGGCTCCTACGAGCAGTACTTC. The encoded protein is CASSKGLEMFGSYEQYF.

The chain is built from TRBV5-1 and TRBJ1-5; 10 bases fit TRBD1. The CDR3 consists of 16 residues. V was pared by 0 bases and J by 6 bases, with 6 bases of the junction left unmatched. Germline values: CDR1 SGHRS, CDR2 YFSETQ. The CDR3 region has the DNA TGCGCCAGCAGCTTGGGGGACAGGGGAGGCGCTCAGCCCCAGCATTTT. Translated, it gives CASSLGDRGGAQPQHF.

The CDR3: CASSYSGQTYEQYF. The CDR3 bases are TGTGCCAGCAGTTACTCGGGACAGACCTACGAGCAGTACTTC. The genes are TRBV6-5 and TRBJ2-7; TRBD1 matches 7 bases. Germline V gene data show CDR1 as MNHEY and CDR2 as SVGAGI. This CDR3 is 14 amino acids long. V dropped 0 bases and J dropped 2; count of bases not matched to a gene: 1.

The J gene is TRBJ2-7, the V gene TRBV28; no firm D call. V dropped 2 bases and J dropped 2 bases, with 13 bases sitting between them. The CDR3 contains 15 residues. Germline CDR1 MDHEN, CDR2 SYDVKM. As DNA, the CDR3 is TGTGCCAGCAGTTTAGGGTACAGATCAGCCTACGAGCAGTACTTC. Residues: CASSLGYRSAYEQYF.

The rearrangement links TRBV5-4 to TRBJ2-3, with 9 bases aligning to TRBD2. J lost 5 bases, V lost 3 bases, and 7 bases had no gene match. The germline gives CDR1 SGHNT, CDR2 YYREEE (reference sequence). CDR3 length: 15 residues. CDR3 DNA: TGTGCCAGCAGCTCTTTAGCGGGAGTGAGAGATACGCAGTATTTT. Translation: CASSSLAGVRDTQYF.

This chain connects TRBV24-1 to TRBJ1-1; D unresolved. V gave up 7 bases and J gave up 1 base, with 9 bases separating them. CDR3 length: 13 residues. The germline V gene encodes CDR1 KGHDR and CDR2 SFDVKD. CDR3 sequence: CATRNMANTEAFF. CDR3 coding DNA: TGTGCCACCAGGAACATGGCGAACACTGAAGCTTTCTTT.

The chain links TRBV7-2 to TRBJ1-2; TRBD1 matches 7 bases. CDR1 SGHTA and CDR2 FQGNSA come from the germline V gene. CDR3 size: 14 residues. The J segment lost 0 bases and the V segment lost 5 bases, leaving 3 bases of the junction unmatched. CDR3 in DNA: TGTGCCAGCAGCCCCGGGACAGCTAACTATGGCTACACCTTC. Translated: CASSPGTANYGYTF. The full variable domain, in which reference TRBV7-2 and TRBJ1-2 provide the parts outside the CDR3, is GAGVSQSPSNKVTEKGKDVELRCDPISGHTALYWYRQSLGQGLEFLIYFQGNSAPDKSGLPSDRFSAERTGGSVSTLTIQRTQQEDSAVYLCASSPGTANYGYTFGSGTRLTVV.

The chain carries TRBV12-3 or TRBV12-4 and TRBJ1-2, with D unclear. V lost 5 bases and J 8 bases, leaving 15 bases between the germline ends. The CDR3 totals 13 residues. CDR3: CASSPTRHNGYTF. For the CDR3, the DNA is TGTGCCAGCAGTCCGACTCGGCATAACGGCTACACCTTC.

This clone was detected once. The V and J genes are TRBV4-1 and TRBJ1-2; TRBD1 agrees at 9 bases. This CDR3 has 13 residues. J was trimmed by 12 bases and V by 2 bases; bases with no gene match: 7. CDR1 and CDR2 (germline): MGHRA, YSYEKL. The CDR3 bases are TGCGCCAGCAGCCAACCCCCGGGACAGGGACACACCTTC. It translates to CASSQPPGQGHTF.